The rows below give T cell receptor beta chains drawn from one sample of a study of blood T cell repertoires in COVID-19. Some clones are missing from TCRdb's copy, which holds only in-frame ones; the method was immunoSEQ multiplex PCR. This table holds over 130,000 clones, 80% to 90% found once. Sequenced sample: peripheral blood. Receptors originate from a man aged 60-69 years with active or convalescent COVID-19. CDR3s leave out the opening cysteine and the closing phenylalanine or tryptophan.

j_call	v_call	cdr3_aa
TRBJ2-1	TRBV28	ASSSSGGYNEQF
TRBJ1-1	TRBV28	ASSLGSNTEAF
TRBJ2-5	TRBV4-3	ASSLWGGETQY
TRBJ2-7	TRBV6-5	ASSHREGEQY
TRBJ2-7	TRBV5-4	ASSPQDGEQY
TRBJ2-4	TRBV28	ASSFRGDLAKNIQY
TRBJ1-2	TRBV3-1/TRBV3-2	ASSHEASGYT
TRBJ2-7	TRBV11-2	ASTPEQREFSEQY
TRBJ2-2	TRBV5-1	ASSQDSPGELF
TRBJ1-5	TRBV12-3/TRBV12-4	ASGDRAGQPQH
TRBJ2-7	TRBV6-6	ASSYPGSREQY
TRBJ1-1	TRBV6-5	ASGRKKNTEAF
TRBJ1-2	TRBV24-1	ATSGAGTGKNGYT
TRBJ2-3	TRBV3-1/TRBV3-2	ASSQRLAGADTQY
TRBJ2-7	TRBV5-6	ASSSPGTSNEQY
TRBJ2-5	TRBV4-1	ASSHRPPGQGGIETQY
TRBJ1-4	TRBV18	ASSPYRAAEKLF
TRBJ2-2	TRBV7-6	ASSQRQGRGNTGELF
TRBJ1-2	TRBV19	ASRNGGSYGYT
TRBJ1-5	TRBV24-1	ATSEGQGSNQPQH
TRBJ1-2	TRBV9	ASSALGTGSFGYT
TRBJ1-2	TRBV5-5	ASSLAGRDNYGYT
TRBJ2-3	TRBV10-3	ATQKGVSSTDTQY
TRBJ2-2	TRBV30	AWEQGAAGELF
TRBJ2-1	TRBV9	ASSPRGRVAGIPGSYNEQF
TRBJ1-1	TRBV6-1	ASSERQTNTEAF
TRBJ2-4	TRBV10-3	AISQSAESLAKNIQY
TRBJ2-3	TRBV29-1	SSGDRSTDTQY
TRBJ1-5	TRBV2	ASKKGLNSNQPQH
TRBJ2-5	TRBV19	ASSPGLAKETQY
TRBJ1-6	TRBV19	ASSIGQGINSPLH
TRBJ2-1	TRBV28	ASSPTSAALTKDEQF
TRBJ2-7	TRBV5-6	ASSWGDYYEQY
TRBJ1-1	TRBV19	ASNYRAEAF
TRBJ2-7	TRBV5-4	ASSLGGGSGYEQY
TRBJ2-5	TRBV7-2	ASSTSSGETQY
TRBJ1-1	TRBV7-9	ASSDGGGGNTEAF
TRBJ2-4	TRBV12-5	ASGTGLDNIQY
TRBJ1-6	TRBV5-6	ASSPTTADNSPLH
TRBJ2-4	TRBV18	ASSPGLALAKNIQY
TRBJ1-2	TRBV11-2	ASSPTGPSYGYT
TRBJ2-2	TRBV24-1	ATSDPGQVHTGELF
TRBJ2-7	TRBV28	ASTNPRTSGPYEQY
TRBJ2-1	TRBV6-1	ASSEKGGGPYNEQF
TRBJ1-5	TRBV28	ASSSLRGGNQPQH
TRBJ1-5	TRBV28	ASLSSEEPQH
TRBJ2-3	TRBV7-3	ASSLGAGGGADTQY
TRBJ2-3	TRBV6-5	ASRTSGATDTQY
TRBJ2-1	TRBV15	ATSRRTYEQF
TRBJ2-6	TRBV5-8	ASSLYGTASGANVLT
TRBJ1-2	TRBV27	ASSPRTPLSYT
TRBJ1-1	TRBV28	ASSLGPGGRRMNTEAF
TRBJ1-2	TRBV2	ASGGTTYGYT
TRBJ2-3	TRBV6-5	ASRIGGGTDTQY
TRBJ2-5	TRBV7-6	ASSLAGGQIQETQY
TRBJ1-3	TRBV30	AWRWGQGSGNTIY
TRBJ2-1	TRBV7-8	ASTLVGLARSSYNEQF
TRBJ2-1	TRBV11-3	ASSPQGSYNEQF
TRBJ2-1	TRBV9	ASSVGAGSSYNEQF
TRBJ2-5	TRBV24-1	ATSDPAGGLQETQY